This T cell receptor (beta chain) is from a study of T cell responses to AZD1222 COVID-19 vaccine. The germline V gene encodes CDR1 MNHEY and CDR2 SVGAGI. The V and J ends lost 7 bases and 10 bases respectively, with 17 bases between them. CDR3 size: 13 residues. This table comes from immunoSEQ multiplex PCR, and its TCRdb copy is limited to in-frame clones, with some not included. This sample has 180,000 or so clones, with around 95% found just once. The sequence was obtained from an adult in good health. The genes are TRBV6-5 and TRBJ2-1; TRBD2 might be the D (5 bases). The sample in question was peripheral blood, obtained on day 0 of AZD1222 vaccination. CDR3 amino acids: CASTPGRSREQFF. CDR3 in DNA: TGTGCCAGCACCCCGGGGAGATCACGAGAGCAGTTCTTC.